The 30 T cell receptor beta chains reported below all come from one sample, sequenced in a study of blood T cell repertoires in COVID-19. Here immunoSEQ multiplex PCR was the method, and the copy in TCRdb shows in-frame clones only, minus some. This sample has around 380,000 clones, with about 90% found just once. The sample comprised PBMCs or T cells enriched from blood (not recorded which). All receptors come from a man in his thirties or forties who had recovered from COVID-19.

The chain is built from TRBV6-6 and TRBJ1-1; a weak D match, TRBD1 (5 bases). Germline values: CDR1 MNHNY, CDR2 SVGAGI (reference sequence). Trimming shortened V by 6 bases and J by 7 bases, and 15 bases separated the two germline ends. The CDR3 loop spans 13 amino acids. Here the CDR3 DNA reads TGTGCCAGCAGGACGACAGACACTTATGAAGCTTTCTTT. This codes for CASRTTDTYEAFF.

The chain is built from TRBV2 and TRBJ2-3, with TRBD2 matching over 10 bases. V was clipped by 4 bases and J by 2 bases; unmatched bases: 6. This CDR3 spans 16 amino acids. Germline V gives CDR1 SNHLY, CDR2 FYNNEI. Here the CDR3 reads CASSGGLADLTDTQYF. Here the CDR3 DNA reads TGTGCCAGCAGTGGCGGACTAGCGGACCTCACAGATACGCAGTATTTT.

V and J are TRBV5-1 and TRBJ2-3; 11 bases match TRBD2. Germline loops: CDR1 SGHRS, CDR2 YFSETQ. The V and J ends lost 7 bases and 3 bases, in that order; junction bases with no gene match: 7. The CDR3 is 15 amino acids. CDR3: CASQGLAGQTDTQYF. The CDR3 region has the DNA TGCGCCAGCCAAGGACTAGCGGGTCAAACAGATACGCAGTATTTT.

This chain connects TRBV11-2 to TRBJ2-7, with D perhaps TRBD2 (5 bases). The CDR3 length is 12 residues. V dropped 5 bases and J dropped 6 bases, with 11 bases sitting between them. Per germline, CDR1 SGHAT and CDR2 FQNNGV. As DNA, the CDR3 is TGTGCCAGCAGCGGAGCCGGAGGCGAGCAGTACTTC. Its protein is CASSGAGGEQYF.

This clone was picked up a small number of times. The V call is TRBV27, the J call TRBJ1-1, with TRBD1 matching 7 bases. CDR3 size: 14 residues. The V and J ends lost 7 bases and 1 base, in that order; junction bases with no gene match: 6. Germline values: CDR1 MNHEY, CDR2 SMNVEV (reference sequence). The chain's CDR3 is CASTRQGQNTEAFF. CDR3 nucleotides: TGTGCCAGCACTAGACAGGGTCAGAACACTGAAGCTTTCTTT.

The rearrangement uses TRBV19 and TRBJ2-5; D is uncertain. Trimming took 6 bases from V and 7 from J, leaving 9 bases between them. In germline, CDR1 is LNHDA, CDR2 SQIVND (reference sequence). This CDR3 has 11 amino acids. The CDR3 bases are TGTGCCAGTAGGTCAACGGGGACCCAGTACTTC. It yields the protein CASRSTGTQYF.

The chain couples TRBV7-2 to TRBJ1-2, with 9 bases fitting TRBD1. V trimming: 3 bases; J trimming: 5 bases; junction bases outside the gene matches: 4. Germline lookup yields CDR1 SGHTA and CDR2 FQGNSA. The CDR3 is made up of 14 amino acids. Here the CDR3 DNA reads TGTGCCAGCAGCTTTCCGACAGGGGGGTATGGCTACACCTTC. The encoded protein is CASSFPTGGYGYTF.

The V and J genes are TRBV19 and TRBJ2-7; the match to TRBD2 covers 7 bases. This CDR3 contains 15 residues. V was pared by 6 bases and J by 1 base, with 9 bases of the junction left unmatched. Germline V gene lookup returns CDR1 LNHDA and CDR2 SQIVND (reference sequence). In DNA, the CDR3 is TGTGCCAGTAGGGACCCTGGGGAGGGATCCTACGAGCAGTACTTC. Amino acids: CASRDPGEGSYEQYF.

The CDR3, as DNA: TGTGCCAGCAGCGTAGCTCCGGGGAATTCACCCCTCCACTTT. Amino acids: CASSVAPGNSPLHF. J is TRBJ1-6 and V is TRBV9, with D hard to call. The CDR3 is 14 amino acids. V gave up 0 bases and J gave up 7 bases, with 8 bases separating them. Germline CDR1 is SGDLS and CDR2 is YYNGEE.

Comment on this clone: Other nucleotide sequences from this sample produce the same CDR3. The gene calls are TRBV4-3 and TRBJ2-3, with 7 bases fitting TRBD1. Germline assignment: CDR1 LGHNA and CDR2 YSLEER. Trimming removed 0 bases from V and 1 base from J; junction bases left unmatched: 4. There are 16 residues in the CDR3. CDR3 sequence: CASSQERTGGTDTQYF. The CDR3 DNA sequence: TGCGCCAGCAGCCAAGAGAGGACAGGAGGCACAGATACGCAGTATTTT.

V is TRBV27 and J is TRBJ2-1, with no clear D. From germline, CDR1 is MNHEY and CDR2 SMNVEV (reference sequence). CDR3 size: 15 residues. V was cut by 4 bases and J by 2 bases, with 12 bases left in between. The CDR3 nucleotides are TGTGCCAGCAGTTCCCGACTTCCTCCCTACAATGAGCAGTTCTTC. It translates to CASSSRLPPYNEQFF.

This chain connects TRBV4-1 to TRBJ1-5; D is possibly TRBD1 (6 bases). The CDR3 is 16 residues long. Per germline, CDR1 MGHRA and CDR2 YSYEKL. V was pared by 0 bases and J by 2 bases, with 11 bases between. CDR3 in DNA: TGCGCCAGCAGCCAAGAGAGGTCAGGGGGCAATCAGCCCCAGCATTTT. This codes for CASSQERSGGNQPQHF.

J is TRBJ2-1 and V is TRBV5-1; 7 bases align to TRBD2. Germline V CDR1 and CDR2: SGHRS, YFSETQ. With 3 bases clipped from V and 8 bases from J, the junction kept 8 bases outside the gene matches. The CDR3 totals 14 residues. CDR3 nucleotides: TGCGCCAGCAGCTCGGGGAGGGCTGTCGATGAGCAGTTCTTC. It encodes CASSSGRAVDEQFF.

The chain carries TRBV3-1 (or the pseudogene TRBV3-2) and TRBJ1-3; unclear D gene. The length of the CDR3 is 18 residues. The germline gives CDR1 LGHDT, CDR2 YNNKEL (reference sequence). Trimming stripped 0 bases from V and 0 bases from J, with 15 bases between. The DNA for the CDR3 is TGTGCCAGCAGCCAAGATCGAGGAGCAAGACTCTCTGGAAACACCATATATTTT. Protein sequence: CASSQDRGARLSGNTIYF.

This chain connects TRBV7-8 to TRBJ1-5; TRBD1 aligns across 7 bases. CDR3 length equals 14 residues. The germline V gene encodes CDR1 SGHVS and CDR2 FQNEAQ. Unmatched junction bases numbered 6, after V lost 4 bases and J lost 6 bases. CDR3 residues: CASSSRQGGQPQHF. CDR3 bases: TGTGCCAGCAGCTCCCGACAGGGTGGTCAGCCCCAGCATTTT.

The CDR3 sequence: CASSKVEFSRNNYEQYF. The CDR3 region has the DNA TGTGCCAGCAGCAAAGTAGAATTTTCTCGAAATAACTACGAGCAGTACTTC. The chain links TRBV21-1 to TRBJ2-7; the table's D call, TRBD2, was not checked against the DNA. TRBV21-1 is a listed pseudogene. The CDR3 is 17 amino acids.

The V gene is TRBV19, the J gene TRBJ1-5; no reliable D call. The CDR3 has 15 amino acids. Germline V lookup: CDR1 LNHDA, CDR2 SQIVND (reference sequence). V was shortened by 10 bases and J by 4 bases, with 20 bases between the two germline ends. For the CDR3, the DNA is TGTGCCACCATGCTACCGGGGTTGGGGAATCAGCCCCAGCATTTT. This codes for CATMLPGLGNQPQHF.

V and J are TRBV6-5 and TRBJ2-7; 8 bases line up with TRBD1. With V trimmed by 8 bases and J by 6 bases, 12 bases remained unmatched. Germline loops: CDR1 MNHEY, CDR2 SVGAGI. The CDR3 contains 14 residues. The CDR3 bases are TGTGCCAGCGTTCAGGACAGGGTCTCTGCCGAGCAGTACTTC. It specifies CASVQDRVSAEQYF.

The chain has TRBV30 and TRBJ2-1; TRBD2 agrees at 11 bases. V lost 2 bases to trimming and J lost 7 bases; unmatched junction nucleotides: 1. The length of the CDR3 is 13 residues. Germline CDR1 is GTSNPN and CDR2 is SVGIG (reference sequence). This CDR3 reads CAWSRLAGNEQFF. CDR3 DNA: TGTGCCTGGAGTCGACTAGCGGGGAATGAGCAGTTCTTC. Looking up the rest from reference TRBV30 and TRBJ2-1 gives the full variable domain: SQTIHQWPATLVQPVGSPLSLECTVEGTSNPNLYWYRQAAGRGLQLLFYSVGIGQISSEVPQNLSASRPQDRQFILSSKKLLLSDSGFYLCAWSRLAGNEQFFGPGTRLTVL.

The CDR3 nucleotides read TGTGCCTGGAGTGTAAGCGGGGGGGCGGGAGATACGCAGTATTTT. The encoded protein is CAWSVSGGAGDTQYF. The chain couples TRBV30 to TRBJ2-3; 10 bases fit TRBD2. Trimming removed 0 bases from V and 5 bases from J; junction bases left unmatched: 5. CDR1 is GTSNPN and CDR2 is SVGIG in the germline V gene (reference sequence). This CDR3 contains 15 residues. The full variable domain, its missing parts supplied by reference TRBV30 and TRBJ2-3, is SQTIHQWPATLVQPVGSPLSLECTVEGTSNPNLYWYRQAAGRGLQLLFYSVGIGQISSEVPQNLSASRPQDRQFILSSKKLLLSDSGFYLCAWSVSGGAGDTQYFGPGTRLTVL.

Only a few counts were recorded for this clone. The chain couples TRBV6-2 or TRBV6-3 to TRBJ1-5, with 12 nucleotides matching TRBD1. CDR3 length equals 19 residues. V lost 6 bases, J lost 2 bases, and 14 bases stayed unmatched. Germline CDR1 MNHEY, CDR2 SVGEGT. CDR3 DNA: TGTGCCAGCAGCCCCCGGGACAGGGGGCGATCGGTGGGCAATCAGCCCCAGCATTTT. The encoded protein is CASSPRDRGRSVGNQPQHF.

CDR3 bases: TGTGCCAGCAGTCCCGGTGGCCGGGGGAGGCGGAACACTGAAGCTTTCTTT. It yields the protein CASSPGGRGRRNTEAFF. The V and J genes are TRBV27 and TRBJ1-1, with a weak D call TRBD1 (5 bases). CDR1 MNHEY and CDR2 SMNVEV come from the germline V gene (reference sequence). CDR3 length: 17 residues. V lost 5 bases, J lost 1 base, and 20 bases lay in between.

This clone was picked up a small number of times. This chain uses TRBV4-3 with TRBJ1-4; D ambiguous. The V end lost 0 bases, the J end lost 1 base, and 9 bases lay between the germline ends. CDR1 and CDR2 (germline): LGHNA, YSLEER. The CDR3 length is 16 residues. This CDR3 is CASSQELSVTNEKLFF. CDR3 nucleotide sequence: TGCGCCAGCAGCCAAGAGTTGAGCGTAACTAATGAAAAACTGTTTTTT.

As for this clone: Other DNA sequences within the sample encode an identical CDR3. The CDR3 here is CSARVSYGYTF. CDR3 sequence (DNA): TGCAGTGCTAGAGTGAGTTATGGCTACACCTTC. This sequence joins TRBV20-1 and TRBJ1-2, with D uncertain. This CDR3 region has 11 residues. The V end was cut by 1 base, the J end by 5 bases, with 5 bases between. The germline V gene encodes CDR1 DFQATT and CDR2 SNEGSKA (reference sequence).

The gene calls are TRBV11-2 and TRBJ1-1; 7 positions match TRBD1. The CDR3 has 11 amino acids. With V trimmed by 5 bases and J by 10 bases, 4 bases remained unmatched. The germline CDR1 and CDR2 sequences are SGHAT and FQNNGV. CDR3 DNA: TGTGCCAGCAGCCCCCACAGGGGAGCTTTCTTT. As protein: CASSPHRGAFF.

This clone showed up just once. This chain joins TRBV28 and TRBJ1-6, with TRBD1 identical over 9 bases. J lost 0 bases, V lost 4 bases, and 1 base had no gene match. The V gene's germline CDR1 is MDHEN and CDR2 SYDVKM. The CDR3 is 16 residues long. CDR3 residues: CASSSGQGSYNSPLHF. CDR3 DNA sequence: TGTGCCAGCAGTTCGGGACAGGGCTCCTATAATTCACCCCTCCACTTT.

As for this clone: Other DNA sequences of this sample code for an identical CDR3. The chain has TRBV5-1 and TRBJ1-1; D gene uncertain. The CDR3 is made up of 14 amino acids. Trimming took off 0 bases at V and 1 base at J, with 7 bases between the two ends. In germline, CDR1 is SGHRS, CDR2 YFSETQ. The CDR3 loop reads CASSLAPGNTEAFF. CDR3 nucleotides: TGCGCCAGCAGCTTGGCCCCAGGGAACACTGAAGCTTTCTTT.

This chain connects TRBV7-2 to TRBJ1-1; D not certain. V was shortened by 4 bases and J by 8 bases, with 14 bases between the two germline ends. The CDR3 runs to 13 residues. Per germline, CDR1 SGHTA and CDR2 FQGNSA. The CDR3 loop is CASSSSALVEAFF. For the CDR3, the DNA is TGTGCCAGCAGCTCTTCAGCGTTAGTCGAAGCTTTCTTT.

The V gene is TRBV9, the J gene TRBJ2-1; 8 bases fit TRBD1. CDR1 and CDR2 from the germline V gene are SGDLS and YYNGEE. The ends lost 2 bases at V and 7 bases at J; junction bases unmatched: 8. The CDR3 length is 15 residues. As DNA, the CDR3 is TGTGCCAGCAGCGTCCAGGGGGCAGGCAGGAATGAGCAGTTCTTC. Translation: CASSVQGAGRNEQFF.

CDR3 loop: CASSVRDRGNTIYF. The CDR3 region has the DNA TGTGCCAGCAGTGTAAGGGACAGAGGAAACACCATATATTTT. The rearrangement links TRBV25-1 to TRBJ1-3, with 7 bases fitting TRBD1. Germline lookup yields CDR1 MGHDK and CDR2 SYGVNS. After removal of 4 bases from V and 4 bases from J, the junction contained 4 bases not matched to a gene. This CDR3 is built from 14 residues.